Following are 22 T cell receptor beta chains from one sample sequenced in a study of T-cell reconstitution after alpha-beta-depleted transplantation in children. Preparation of the TCRbeta library involved a method that used unique molecular identifiers. Using its own MiXCR run on the PCR reads, TCRdb lists one record per CDR3 protein. The data show roughly 70,000 distinct CDR3 sequences, roughly 4.9% seen once. The sample consisted of PBMCs, mostly from graft donor cells, taken 180 days after TCRalphabeta/CD19-depleted stem cell transplant. The receptors were gathered from a boy under two years old who had a stem cell transplant for acute myeloid leukemia, so the T cells may come from the graft donor.

This clonotype was observed at least ten times. The chain has TRBV20-1 and TRBJ2-1, with D perhaps TRBD1 (5 bases). The germline V gene encodes CDR1 DFQATT and CDR2 SNEGSKA (reference sequence). The CDR3 runs to 13 residues. V was cut by 6 bases and J by 4 bases, with 13 bases left in between. The CDR3 DNA reads as TGCAGTGCGCAGGGTTCAGTTTACAATGAGCAGTTCTTC. It encodes CSAQGSVYNEQFF.

This clonotype was observed many times. This CDR3 is CASSYEGNYGYTF. The CDR3 region has the DNA TGTGCCAGCAGTTACGAGGGTAACTATGGCTACACCTTC. V and J are TRBV6-2 or TRBV6-3 and TRBJ1-2; D unresolved. CDR3 length equals 13 residues. V lost 2 bases and J lost 1, with 5 bases in between. Germline V gives CDR1 MNHEY, CDR2 SVGEGT.

Ten or more counts support this clonotype. The chain links TRBV7-2 to TRBJ1-5; 7 bases align to TRBD1. This CDR3 region has 15 residues. V dropped 5 bases and J dropped 9; count of bases not matched to a gene: 13. Germline CDR1 SGHTA, CDR2 FQGNSA. As DNA, the CDR3 is TGTGCCAGCAGCCCCGGCGGGACAGTCCTGACGCCCCAGCATTTT. Amino acid sequence: CASSPGGTVLTPQHF.

This clonotype has ten or more counts. The CDR3 DNA follows: TGCAGTGCTAGCGCCGTTAGGGGGGGCAAAGAGACCCAGTACTTC. The encoded protein is CSASAVRGGKETQYF. The chain has TRBV20-1 and TRBJ2-5; possibly TRBD2 for D (7 bases). Germline values: CDR1 DFQATT, CDR2 SNEGSKA (reference sequence). V was pared by 3 bases and J by 3 bases, with 17 bases between. There are 15 residues in the CDR3.

This clonotype has at least ten counts. This chain links TRBV7-3 with TRBJ2-1; 7 bases agree with TRBD2. With V trimmed by 6 bases and J by 2 bases, 4 bases remained unmatched. The CDR3 is 14 amino acids. Germline CDR1 reads SGHTA; CDR2 reads FQGTGA. The CDR3 here is CASRSAGAYNEQFF. For the CDR3, the DNA is TGTGCCAGCAGATCGGCGGGGGCCTACAATGAGCAGTTCTTC.

This clonotype was seen ten or more times. CDR3 in DNA: TGTGCCAGCAGCAAAGACAGTAGCCCCCAAGAGACCCAGTACTTC. The encoded protein is CASSKDSSPQETQYF. This chain links TRBV21-1 with TRBJ2-5. TRBV21-1 is labeled a pseudogene. The CDR3 is 15 amino acids.

This clonotype was seen many times. The V gene is TRBV4-1, the J gene TRBJ1-6; 8 positions match TRBD1. Looked up from germline, CDR1 is MGHRA and CDR2 is YSYEKL. This CDR3 comprises 18 residues. Trimming at V came to 0 bases and at J to 6 bases, leaving 10 bases not matched to a gene. This chain's CDR3 is CASSQDPGGVTLNSPLHF. CDR3 DNA: TGCGCCAGCAGCCAAGATCCAGGGGGCGTTACTCTTAATTCACCCCTCCACTTT.

This clonotype was seen many times. The rearrangement uses TRBV7-8 and TRBJ2-7; tentatively, D is TRBD2 (6 bases). There are 14 residues in the CDR3. Per the germline V gene, CDR1 is SGHVS and CDR2 is FQNEAQ. Trimming left V 6 bases short and J 4 bases short, with 16 bases between. This chain's CDR3 is CASSPPGVVYEQYF. As DNA, the CDR3 is TGTGCCAGCAGTCCCCCGGGGGTGGTTTACGAGCAGTACTTC.

This clonotype has a handful of counts. The CDR3 nucleotides are TGTGCCACCACTACCATGGGGGGGAGCGAGGGAGAGACCCAGTACTTC. Translating gives CATTTMGGSEGETQYF. The gene calls are TRBV4-2 and TRBJ2-5, with 7 bases aligning to TRBD2. The CDR3 is made up of 16 amino acids. Germline trimming cut 10 bases from V and 4 bases from J; bases unmatched to any gene: 18. The germline V gene encodes CDR1 LGHNA and CDR2 YNFKEQ.

This clonotype was detected ten times or more. The chain links TRBV7-2 to TRBJ1-6; D call uncertain. Looked up from germline, CDR1 is SGHTA and CDR2 is FQGNSA. V gave up 4 bases and J gave up 10 bases, with 11 bases separating them. The CDR3 is 13 amino acids. The DNA of the CDR3 is TGTGCCAGCAGCTCCCCTAGTGGGTCACCCCTCCACTTT. This sequence encodes CASSSPSGSPLHF.

Many counts were recorded for this clonotype. The CDR3 DNA is TGTGCCAGCAGCCAACGACTAGGAAGGACCGGGGAGCTGTTTTTT. As protein: CASSQRLGRTGELFF. This chain joins TRBV6-2 or TRBV6-3 and TRBJ2-2, with a weak D call TRBD2 (6 bases). Germline CDR1 is MNHEY and CDR2 is SVGEGT. The CDR3 is 15 amino acids. V was trimmed by 6 bases and J by 5 bases, leaving 16 bases between them.

This clonotype was found many times. J is TRBJ1-6 and V is TRBV12-3 or TRBV12-4; 10 bases match TRBD1. The length of the CDR3 is 14 residues. The J segment lost 7 bases and the V segment lost 6 bases, leaving 3 bases of the junction unmatched. The CDR3 protein is CASRRDRGNSPLHF. CDR3 DNA: TGTGCCAGCAGGCGGGACAGGGGCAATTCACCCCTCCACTTT.

This clonotype was counted many times. The chain links TRBV4-1 to TRBJ1-2, with no clear D. This CDR3 comprises 13 residues. Trimming removed 6 bases from V and 8 bases from J, with 16 bases in between. Germline V gene sequence: CDR1 MGHRA, CDR2 YSYEKL. The CDR3 loop is CASRRGPSGGYTF. The CDR3 coding sequence is TGCGCCAGCAGACGAGGTCCATCGGGGGGCTACACCTTC.

This clonotype was counted ten times or more. In DNA form, the CDR3 reads TGCGCCAGCAGCCTGGAGCACTATGGCTACACCTTC. Protein: CASSLEHYGYTF. This chain connects TRBV5-1 to TRBJ1-2; D uncertain. Germline V gives CDR1 SGHRS, CDR2 YFSETQ. V was trimmed by 4 bases and J by 3 bases, leaving 7 bases between them. CDR3 size: 12 residues.

This clonotype showed up many times. The chain recombines TRBV7-2 with TRBJ2-3; tentatively, D is TRBD1 (6 bases). V lost 5 bases, J lost 7 bases, and 13 bases lay in between. Germline CDR1 is SGHTA and CDR2 is FQGNSA. This CDR3 is built from 13 residues. CDR3 in DNA: TGTGCCAGCAGCCCCCCAGGGGCCTATACGCAGTATTTT. Encoded protein: CASSPPGAYTQYF.

This clonotype has ten or more counts. The CDR3, as DNA: TGTGCCAGCAGTGTTAGCCCAGGCCTTCCCGCGGAGAATGAGCAGTTCTTC. It yields the protein CASSVSPGLPAENEQFF. The chain is built from TRBV25-1 and TRBJ2-1; D remains unclear. This CDR3 has 17 residues. V lost 4 bases and J 7 bases, leaving 23 bases between the germline ends. From germline, CDR1 is MGHDK and CDR2 SYGVNS.

This clonotype has a count of ten or more. The J gene is TRBJ2-7, the V gene TRBV27; D not resolved. The germline gives CDR1 MNHEY, CDR2 SMNVEV (reference sequence). This CDR3 contains 13 residues. The V end was cut by 2 bases, the J end by 3 bases, with 8 bases between. The CDR3 region is CASSLTALYEQYF. In DNA form, the CDR3 reads TGTGCCAGCAGTTTAACAGCCCTCTACGAGCAGTACTTC.

This clonotype has ten or more counts. The chain links TRBV6-5 to TRBJ2-3, with D perhaps TRBD2 (5 bases). The germline gives CDR1 MNHEY, CDR2 SVGAGI. This CDR3 has 14 residues. V was shortened by 2 bases and J by 4 bases, with 10 bases between the two germline ends. In DNA, the CDR3 is TGTGCCAGCAGTTACAGTTCGAGGGCAGATACGCAGTATTTT. This gives the protein CASSYSSRADTQYF.

At least ten counts were recorded for this clonotype. The rearrangement uses TRBV18 and TRBJ2-3; TRBD2 aligns across 11 bases. The V gene end was trimmed by 1 base and the J gene end by 4 bases; junction bases not matched to a gene: 4. The CDR3 consists of 16 residues. Germline CDR1 and CDR2: KGHSH and LQKENI. DNA of the CDR3: TGTGCCAGCTCACCACTTAGCGGGGGGGCCGCAGATACGCAGTATTTT. Encoded protein: CASSPLSGGAADTQYF.

The CDR3 sequence is CASSLGPGLEQYV. Here the CDR3 DNA reads TGTGCCAGCAGCTTAGGACCGGGACTTGAGCAGTACGTC. The rearrangement uses TRBV7-8 and TRBJ2-7, with TRBD2 as a possible D gene (6 bases). CDR1 SGHVS and CDR2 FQNEAQ come from the germline V gene. Trimming removed 1 base from V and 7 bases from J, with 11 bases in between. The length of the CDR3 is 13 residues.

This clonotype rates as medium-sized. The genes are TRBV10-3 and TRBJ2-2; TRBD1 matches at 7 bases. Per the germline V gene, CDR1 is ENHRY and CDR2 is SYGVKD. The CDR3 is 14 amino acids. The V and J ends lost 8 bases and 3 bases, in that order; junction bases with no gene match: 6. CDR3 loop: CAIGRGGHTGELFF. CDR3 bases: TGTGCCATCGGTAGAGGGGGCCACACCGGGGAGCTGTTTTTT.

This clonotype was seen ten or more times. The chain combines TRBV7-2 with TRBJ2-3, with 16 bases aligning to TRBD2. The CDR3 length is 17 residues. The V and J ends lost 2 bases and 10 bases, in that order; junction bases with no gene match: 9. CDR1 is SGHTA, CDR2 FQGNSA, per germline. The CDR3 DNA is TGTGCCAGCAGCTTAATAAGTGGGACTAGCGGGGGGGATGCGCAGTATTTT. Its translation is CASSLISGTSGGDAQYF.